This TCR beta chain was captured by sequencing in a study of OX40 agonist ivuxolimab in advanced cancers. Across the study: Participants, approximately 80% male, averaged around 64 years of age, ranging from roughly 23 to 90. Allowance was made for prior anti-PD-1, anti-PD-L1 or anti-CTLA-4 therapy, and roughly 40% had some. Three patients, one with hepatocellular carcinoma and two with cutaneous melanoma, achieved partial responses.

With respect to this clone: Antigen: not known.

Regarding the study as a whole: With doses of 0.1 to 3.0 mg/kg, CD4+ and CD8+ blood T cells had undergone clonal expansion by week 6.

Produced via immunoSEQ multiplex PCR; TCRdb's table is partial and in-frame only. The table has 26,000 or so clones, 76% seen once. The length of the CDR3 is 15 residues. Germline CDR1 and CDR2: KGHSH and LQKENI. V lost 3 bases and J lost 2, with 13 bases in between. The chain recombines TRBV18 with TRBJ1-2, with D possibly TRBD1 on 5 matching bases. The sequenced sample was CD4+ or CD8+ T cells sorted from blood, obtained in a trial of the OX40 agonist ivuxolimab. The clonotype comes from an adult with an advanced solid tumor such as melanoma, head and neck, liver or kidney cancer. The CDR3 here is CASSPQGTENYGYTF. CDR3 nucleotides: TGTGCCAGCTCACCGCAAGGGACTGAGAACTATGGCTACACCTTC.